This T cell receptor beta chain derives from a study of blood T cell repertoires in COVID-19. Whole-study context: Collection of acute and convalescent COVID-19 samples took place in the United States, Italy and Spain. Nucleic acid was either cDNA or gDNA, and it came from T cells, B-cell-depleted T cells, or PBMCs.

The Seattle patients, enrolled during active infection, were followed longitudinally. The germline V gene has CDR1 SGHVS and CDR2 FQNEAQ. V shed 2 bases, J shed 10 bases, and the junction held 4 bases outside the gene matches. This CDR3 spans 14 amino acids. Sequencing used immunoSEQ multiplex PCR; TCRdb keeps in-frame clones, though not all of them. Among 220,000 or so clones listed, 90% to 95% were seen once. V usage is TRBV7-8 and J usage is TRBJ1-6; 8 bases fit TRBD1. The receptor was isolated from a man between 60 and 75 years old with COVID-19, enrolled during active disease. Specimen: peripheral blood. CDR3 protein: CASSLQGALSPLHF. The CDR3 nucleotides read TGTGCCAGCAGCTTACAGGGGGCTCTCTCACCCCTCCACTTT. Supplemented by reference TRBV7-8 and TRBJ1-6, the full variable domain reads GAGVSQSPRYKVAKRGQDVALRCDPISGHVSLFWYQQALGQGPEFLTYFQNEAQLDKSGLPSDRFFAERPEGSVSTLKIQRTQQEDSAVYLCASSLQGALSPLHFGNGTRLTVT.